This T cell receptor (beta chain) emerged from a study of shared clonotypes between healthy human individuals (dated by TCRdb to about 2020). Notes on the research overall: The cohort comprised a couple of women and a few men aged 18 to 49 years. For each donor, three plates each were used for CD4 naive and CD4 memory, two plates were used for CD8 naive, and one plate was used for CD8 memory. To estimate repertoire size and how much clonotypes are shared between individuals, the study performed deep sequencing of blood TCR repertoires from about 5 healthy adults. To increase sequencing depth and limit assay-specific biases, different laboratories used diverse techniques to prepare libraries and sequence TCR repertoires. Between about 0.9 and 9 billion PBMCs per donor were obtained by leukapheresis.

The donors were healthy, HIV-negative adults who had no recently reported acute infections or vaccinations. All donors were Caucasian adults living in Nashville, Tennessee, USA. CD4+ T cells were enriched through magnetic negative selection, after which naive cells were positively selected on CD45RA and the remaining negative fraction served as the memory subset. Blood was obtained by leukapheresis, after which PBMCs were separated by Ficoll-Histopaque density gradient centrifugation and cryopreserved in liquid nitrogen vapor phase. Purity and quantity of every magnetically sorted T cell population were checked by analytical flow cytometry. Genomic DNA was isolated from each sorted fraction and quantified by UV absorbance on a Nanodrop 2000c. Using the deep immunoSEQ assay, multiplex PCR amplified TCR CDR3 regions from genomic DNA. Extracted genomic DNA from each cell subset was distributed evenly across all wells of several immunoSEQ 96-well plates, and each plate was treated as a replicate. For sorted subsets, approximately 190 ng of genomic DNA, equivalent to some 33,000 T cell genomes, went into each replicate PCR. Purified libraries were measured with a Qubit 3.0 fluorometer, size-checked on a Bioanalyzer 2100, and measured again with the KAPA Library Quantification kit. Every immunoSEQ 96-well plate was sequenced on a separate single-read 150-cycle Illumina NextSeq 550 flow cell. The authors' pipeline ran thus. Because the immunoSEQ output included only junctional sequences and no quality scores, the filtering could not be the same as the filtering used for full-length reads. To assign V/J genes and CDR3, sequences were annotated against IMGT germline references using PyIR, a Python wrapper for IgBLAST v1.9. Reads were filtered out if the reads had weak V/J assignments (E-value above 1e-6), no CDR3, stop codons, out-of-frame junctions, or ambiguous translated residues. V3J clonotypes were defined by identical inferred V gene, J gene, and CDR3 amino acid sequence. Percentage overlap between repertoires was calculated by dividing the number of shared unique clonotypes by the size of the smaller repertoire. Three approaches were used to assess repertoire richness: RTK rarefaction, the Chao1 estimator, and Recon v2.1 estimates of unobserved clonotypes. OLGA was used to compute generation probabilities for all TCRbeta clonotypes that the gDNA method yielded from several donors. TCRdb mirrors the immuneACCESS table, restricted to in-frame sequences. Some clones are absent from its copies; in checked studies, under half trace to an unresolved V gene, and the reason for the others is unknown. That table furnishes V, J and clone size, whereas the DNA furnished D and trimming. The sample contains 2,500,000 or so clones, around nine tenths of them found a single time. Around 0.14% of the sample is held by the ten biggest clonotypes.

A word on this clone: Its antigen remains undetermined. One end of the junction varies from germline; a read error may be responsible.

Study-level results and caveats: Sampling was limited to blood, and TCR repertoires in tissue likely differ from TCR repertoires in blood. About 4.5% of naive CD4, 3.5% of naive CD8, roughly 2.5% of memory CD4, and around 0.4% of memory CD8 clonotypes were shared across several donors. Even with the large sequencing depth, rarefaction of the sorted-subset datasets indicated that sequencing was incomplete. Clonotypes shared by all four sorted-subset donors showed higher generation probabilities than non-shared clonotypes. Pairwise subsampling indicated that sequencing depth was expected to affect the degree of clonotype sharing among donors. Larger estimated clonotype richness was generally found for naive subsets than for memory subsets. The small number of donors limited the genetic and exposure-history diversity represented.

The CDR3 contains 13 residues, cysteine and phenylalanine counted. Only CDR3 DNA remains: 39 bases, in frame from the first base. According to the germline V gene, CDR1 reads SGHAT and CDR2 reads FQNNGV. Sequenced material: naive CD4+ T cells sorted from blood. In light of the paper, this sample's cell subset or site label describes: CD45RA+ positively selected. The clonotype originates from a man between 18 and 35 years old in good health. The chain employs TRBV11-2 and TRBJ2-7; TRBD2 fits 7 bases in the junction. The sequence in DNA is TGTGCCAGCAGCTTTACAGAAACCGGGACTACCTTCTTC. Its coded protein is CASSFTETGTTFF.